The rows below give T cell receptor beta chains drawn from one sample of a study of T cells in Graves' hyperthyroidism and ophthalmopathy. TCRdb re-called the multiplex PCR reads with MiXCR, one entry per CDR3 protein. The profile shows nearly 600,000 distinct CDR3 sequences, approximately 15% of them singletons. The specimen was blood. All receptors derive from a woman between 18 and 29 years old with Graves' ophthalmopathy. Both conserved end residues are part of each CDR3. D genes are given only for firm matches. Clone size is not always given. Where it is, it says once, few, many or a class for expanded clones.

>TRBV27|.|14|many|TRBJ2-7
CASSPRARLYEQYF
TGTGCCAGCAGTCCTAGGGCAAGACTCTACGAGCAGTACTTC
>TRBV5-1|.|17|.|TRBJ2-2
CASSPVGWGENTGELFF
TGCGCCAGCAGCCCCGTCGGGTGGGGGGAAAACACCGGGGAGCTGTTTTTT
>TRBV20-1|TRBD1|14|many|TRBJ2-1
CSARDPQGDTEQFF
TGCAGTGCTAGAGATCCCCAGGGGGACACTGAGCAGTTCTTC
>TRBV28|.|11|.|TRBJ1-1
CATSLRIEAFF
TGTGCCACCAGTTTACGGATTGAAGCTTTCTTT
>TRBV18|.|17|.|TRBJ1-3
CASSVRALDDSGNTIYF
TGTGCCAGCTCAGTGAGGGCCTTGGATGACTCTGGAAACACCATATATTTT
>TRBV7-3|TRBD2|17|.|TRBJ2-5
CASSLKPLAGGAETQYF
TGTGCCAGCAGCTTAAAACCCCTAGCGGGAGGGGCGGAGACCCAGTACTTC
>TRBV11-2|.|15|many|TRBJ1-6
CASSSSTPYRSPLHF
TGTGCCAGCAGCTCATCTACTCCTTATCGTTCACCCCTCCACTTT
>TRBV27|.|15|many|TRBJ2-6
CASSLWGSGANVLTF
TGTGCCAGCAGTTTGTGGGGGTCTGGGGCCAACGTCCTGACTTTC
>TRBV9|.|16|few|TRBJ1-2
CASSAPRGSPNYGYTF
TGTGCCAGCAGCGCCCCGAGGGGCAGCCCTAACTATGGCTACACCTTC
>TRBV7-9|TRBD2|16|many|TRBJ2-2
CASSLIGGSKTGELFF
TGTGCCAGCAGCTTAATCGGCGGGAGTAAAACCGGGGAGCTGTTTTTT
>TRBV7-9|TRBD1|14|.|TRBJ1-6
CASGWDRGTSPLHF
TGTGCCAGCGGATGGGACAGGGGGACTTCACCCCTCCACTTT
>TRBV9|.|13|.|TRBJ1-2
CASSDSGAYGYTF
TGTGCCAGCAGCGATTCGGGTGCCTATGGCTACACCTTC
>TRBV28|.|13|many|TRBJ1-2
CASSLGLLSGYTF
TGTGCCAGCAGTTTGGGCCTACTTTCTGGCTACACCTTC
>TRBV6-1|.|16|many|TRBJ2-5
CASSGYTTDLEETQYF
TGTGCCAGCAGTGGATACACGACAGACCTTGAAGAGACCCAGTACTTC
>TRBV30|TRBD1|14|many|TRBJ1-3
CAWSLGDRGNTIYF
TGTGCCTGGAGTCTGGGGGACAGAGGAAACACCATATATTTT
>TRBV5-5|.|15|.|TRBJ1-3
CASTPKGAEGNTIYF
TGTGCCAGCACACCGAAGGGAGCAGAGGGAAACACCATATATTTT
>TRBV7-2|TRBD2|17|.|TRBJ2-1
CASSLVSLAGGPNEQFF
TGTGCCAGCAGCTTAGTGTCACTAGCGGGAGGGCCGAATGAGCAGTTCTTC
>TRBV6-5|.|16|many|TRBJ2-7
CASSYSGIGDNYEQYF
TGTGCCAGCAGTTACTCGGGCATTGGGGATAACTACGAGCAGTACTTC
>TRBV5-1|.|15|many|TRBJ2-3
CASSAGTPSTDTQYF
TGCGCCAGCAGCGCCGGGACACCCAGCACAGATACGCAGTATTTT
>TRBV28|.|14|many|TRBJ1-1
CASTLGHLNTEAFF
TGTGCCAGCACCCTGGGACACTTGAACACTGAAGCTTTCTTT
>TRBV29-1|.|15|few|TRBJ2-2
CSVGGQVGPTGELFF
TGCAGCGTTGGCGGCCAGGTAGGGCCTACCGGGGAGCTGTTTTTT
>TRBV15|TRBD1|14|many|TRBJ1-1
CATSPGQGGTEAFF
TGTGCCACCAGCCCAGGACAGGGAGGGACTGAAGCTTTCTTT
>TRBV19|TRBD2|15|.|TRBJ2-3
CASTASGDTTDTQYF
TGTGCCAGTACGGCTAGCGGGGATACGACAGATACGCAGTATTTT
>TRBV19|TRBD1|17|.|TRBJ2-6
CASSPDYRGPGANVLTF
TGTGCCAGTAGTCCTGATTACAGGGGTCCTGGGGCCAACGTCCTGACTTTC
>TRBV19|.|14|.|TRBJ1-3
CASSMTVAGNTIYF
TGTGCCAGTAGTATGACAGTCGCTGGAAACACCATATATTTT
>TRBV28|TRBD1|15|many|TRBJ1-4
CASSRRQGELGKLFF
TGTGCCAGCAGTCGAAGACAGGGGGAATTAGGAAAACTGTTTTTT
>TRBV6-2/TRBV6-3|.|16|many|TRBJ2-1
CASGVQGLSSYNEQFF
TGTGCCAGCGGGGTACAGGGCCTGAGCTCCTACAATGAGCAGTTCTTC
>TRBV5-6|.|16|few|TRBJ2-4
CASSLDRGEVKNIQYF
TGTGCCAGCAGCTTGGACAGAGGAGAAGTCAAAAACATTCAGTACTTC
>TRBV10-3|.|13|many|TRBJ2-7
CAISDPPSREQYF
TGTGCCATCAGTGATCCCCCATCCCGCGAGCAGTACTTC
>TRBV11-2|.|18|.|TRBJ1-3
CVSSLGRYRRISGNTIYF
TGTGTCAGCAGCTTAGGCCGGTACCGAAGGATCTCTGGAAACACCATATATTTT
>TRBV4-1|TRBD1|17|once|TRBJ1-5
CASSQGGGRNRNQPQHF
TGCGCCAGCAGCCAAGGAGGGGGCAGGAACCGCAATCAGCCCCAGCATTTT
>TRBV15|.|16|many|TRBJ2-7
CATSRDRPDVSYEQYF
TGTGCCACCAGCAGAGATCGACCGGACGTCTCCTACGAGCAGTACTTC
>TRBV6-5|.|15|many|TRBJ2-5
CASSYRGGQQETQYF
TGTGCCAGCAGTTACCGCGGGGGACAACAAGAGACCCAGTACTTC
>TRBV29-1|.|13|few|TRBJ2-7
CSVRAFRTYEQYF
TGCAGCGTTAGGGCTTTTAGGACCTACGAGCAGTACTTC
>TRBV9|TRBD2|15|few|TRBJ2-5
CASSASGRIQETQYF
TGTGCCAGCAGCGCTAGCGGGAGGATCCAAGAGACCCAGTACTTC
>TRBV11-3|.|15|.|TRBJ1-2
CASSPTRDPTYGYTF
TGTGCCAGCAGCCCCACCCGGGACCCGACATATGGCTACACCTTC
>TRBV7-9|.|15|few|TRBJ2-1
CASSPMGNSYNEQFF
TGTGCCAGCAGCCCCATGGGGAATTCCTACAATGAGCAGTTCTTC
>TRBV7-2|.|17|many|TRBJ1-1
CASSFRVFGRGVTEAFF
TGTGCCAGCAGCTTTAGGGTATTTGGTCGGGGTGTCACTGAAGCTTTCTTT
>TRBV11-2|.|16|many|TRBJ2-7
CASSLDLGRGAYEQYF
TGTGCCAGCAGCTTAGATCTAGGCAGGGGAGCCTACGAGCAGTACTTC
>TRBV27|.|15|many|TRBJ1-5
CASSLEGTGVQPQHF
TGTGCCAGCAGTTTAGAGGGGACGGGGGTTCAGCCCCAGCATTTT
>TRBV11-2|TRBD2|15|.|TRBJ2-1
CASSLTGGPGNEQFF
TGTGCCAGCAGCTTAACGGGAGGGCCGGGCAATGAGCAGTTCTTC
>TRBV30|.|14|many|TRBJ2-7
CAWSTGSSGDEQYF
TGTGCCTGGAGTACAGGGTCCTCCGGCGACGAGCAGTACTTC
>TRBV12-3/TRBV12-4|.|14|many|TRBJ1-4
CASTLRRPNEKLFF
TGTGCCAGCACCCTACGTAGACCTAATGAAAAACTGTTTTTT
>TRBV2|.|13|.|TRBJ1-6
CASTAAANSPLHF
TGTGCCAGCACCGCGGCAGCGAATTCACCCCTCCACTTT
>TRBV7-8|.|14|many|TRBJ2-3
CASTNGTSTDTQYF
TGTGCCAGCACCAACGGTACTAGCACAGATACGCAGTATTTT
>TRBV28|.|14|many|TRBJ1-2
CASRPRTVNYGYTF
TGTGCCAGCAGGCCTCGGACAGTTAACTATGGCTACACCTTC
>TRBV20-1|.|11|many|TRBJ2-3
CSAPLPDTQYF
TGCAGTGCCCCCTTGCCAGATACGCAGTATTTT
>TRBV7-2|.|11|many|TRBJ2-5
CASSSTPVRYF
TGTGCCAGCAGCTCAACCCCCGTCCGGTACTTC
>TRBV6-1|.|15|few|TRBJ2-5
CATNIRGYSSETQYF
TGTGCTACCAATATTAGGGGATATTCCTCGGAGACCCAGTACTTC
>TRBV7-9|TRBD2|16|few|TRBJ2-7
CASSSPPGLAADERYF
TGTGCCAGCAGCTCACCCCCTGGACTAGCGGCCGACGAGCGGTACTTC
>TRBV19|TRBD1|14|many|TRBJ2-7
CASSQGERVYEQYF
TGTGCCAGTAGCCAGGGGGAAAGGGTCTACGAGCAGTACTTC
>TRBV2|TRBD2|16|many|TRBJ2-2
CASSRLAGEVGGELFF
TGTGCCAGCAGTCGACTAGCGGGAGAGGTCGGGGGGGAGCTGTTTTTT
>TRBV20-1|.|14|many|TRBJ2-3
CSAAGSPRGNTQYF
TGCAGTGCCGCAGGGAGTCCACGGGGAAATACGCAGTATTTT
>TRBV24-1|TRBD2|16|.|TRBJ2-1
CATSDERGRSYNEQFF
TGTGCCACCAGTGACGAGCGGGGCCGTTCCTACAATGAGCAGTTCTTC
>TRBV11-3|.|13|many|TRBJ2-7
CASSSRWGQEQYF
TGTGCCAGCAGCTCGCGTTGGGGGCAAGAGCAGTACTTC
>TRBV24-1|.|17|many|TRBJ1-5
CATSDLRGVLGNQPQHF
TGTGCCACCAGTGATTTGCGAGGGGTGCTAGGCAATCAGCCCCAGCATTTT
>TRBV3-1|.|18|few|TRBJ1-4
CASSQVNVVRGISLKLFF
TGTGCCAGCAGCCAAGTGAACGTGGTTAGAGGTATCAGTTTAAAACTGTTTTTT
>TRBV5-1|.|23|many|TRBJ2-7
CASSSPGQHLLGRRTPGSYEQYF
TGCGCCAGCAGCTCCCCGGGACAGCACTTACTCGGGAGGCGGACACCAGGCTCCTACGAGCAGTACTTC